Below are 27 T cell receptor beta chains sequenced from a single sample in a study of shared clonotypes between healthy human individuals. The table came from immunoSEQ multiplex PCR; TCRdb's copy has only in-frame clones and leaves some out. The sample has 1.5 million to 2.5 million clones, approximately 95% seen once. Naive CD8 cells comprised CD45RO-negative, CCR7-positively selected cells, excluding terminally differentiated effector memory CD45RA+ cells. Sequencing was carried out using naive CD8+ T cells sorted from blood. These receptors all stem from a man aged 18 to 30 in good health.

This clone was observed once. CDR3 amino acids: CASSGDRGLANVLTF. The CDR3 DNA follows: TGTGCCAGCAGTGGGGACAGGGGGCTGGCCAACGTCCTGACTTTC. The chain uses TRBV6-1 and TRBJ2-6, with 12 bases fitting TRBD1. The CDR3 covers 15 residues. Germline V lookup: CDR1 MNHNS, CDR2 SASEGT. The J segment lost 6 bases and the V segment lost 4 bases, leaving 1 base of the junction unmatched.

This chain uses TRBV6-1 with TRBJ2-7; 8 nucleotides line up with TRBD1. The V and J ends lost 4 bases and 6 bases, in that order; junction bases with no gene match: 8. Looked up from germline, CDR1 is MNHNS and CDR2 is SASEGT. The CDR3 length is 14 residues. CDR3: CASSADRDSAEQYF. For the CDR3, the DNA is TGTGCCAGCAGTGCGGACAGGGATTCGGCCGAGCAGTACTTC.

The gene calls are TRBV15 and TRBJ2-3; the D gene could be TRBD1 or TRBD2 (5 bases each). The germline CDR1 and CDR2 sequences are LNHNV and YYDKDF (reference sequence). This CDR3 has 17 residues. V lost 0 bases, J lost 2 bases, and 15 bases lay in between. In DNA form, the CDR3 reads TGTGCCACCAGCAGAGATTTGGGGGTTGGGATCACAGATACGCAGTATTTT. This codes for CATSRDLGVGITDTQYF. The full variable domain, with the rest looked up from reference TRBV15 and TRBJ2-3, is DAMVIQNPRYQVTQFGKPVTLSCSQTLNHNVMYWYQQKSSQAPKLLFHYYDKDFNNEADTPDNFQSRRPNTSFCFLDIRSPGLGDTAMYLCATSRDLGVGITDTQYFGPGTRLTVL.

A word on this clone: Within the sample, other DNA sequences also encode this same CDR3. The genes are TRBV4-3 and TRBJ2-7; D ambiguous. The CDR3 is 13 residues long. Trimming stripped 0 bases from V and 3 bases from J, with 6 bases between. Germline V gene data show CDR1 as LGHNA and CDR2 as YSLEER. CDR3 amino acids: CASSQEEDYEQYF. CDR3 nucleotide sequence: TGCGCCAGCAGCCAAGAAGAGGACTACGAGCAGTACTTC.

On this clone: Distinct nucleotide sequences in the sample also encode this CDR3. The chain uses TRBV9 and TRBJ1-1; no reliable D call. Trimming removed 3 bases at V and 2 bases at J, with 8 bases between. The CDR3 consists of 13 residues. The V gene's germline CDR1 is SGDLS and CDR2 YYNGEE. CDR3 protein: CASSATPNTEAFF. DNA for the CDR3: TGTGCCAGCAGCGCCACACCCAACACTGAAGCTTTCTTT.

The genes are TRBV28 and TRBJ1-5; D remains ambiguous. The CDR3 has 15 amino acids. CDR1 is MDHEN and CDR2 is SYDVKM in the germline V gene. V lost 4 bases, J lost 0 bases, and 10 bases lay in between. The CDR3 DNA reads as TGTGCCAGCAGTTGGTTTACGCATAGCAATCAGCCCCAGCATTTT. This sequence encodes CASSWFTHSNQPQHF.

The chain carries TRBV7-9 and TRBJ2-1, with a possible D match to TRBD2 (6 bases). With 4 bases removed from V and 8 bases from J, the gap between germline ends came to 15 bases. The CDR3 consists of 14 residues. CDR1 SEHNR and CDR2 FQNEAQ come from the germline V gene (reference sequence). Written as DNA, the CDR3 is TGTGCCAGCAGCTGGCCGGACGGAGGGGATGAGCAGTTCTTC. Amino acids: CASSWPDGGDEQFF.

The rearrangement joins TRBV5-6 to TRBJ1-1; 8 bases match TRBD1. In germline, CDR1 is SGHDT, CDR2 YYEEEE. After removal of 4 bases from V and 4 bases from J, the junction contained 6 bases not matched to a gene. The CDR3 runs 14 residues. DNA for the CDR3: TGTGCCAGCAGCCTGGACAGGGTAATCACTGAAGCTTTCTTT. This codes for CASSLDRVITEAFF.

This clone was recorded once. This chain uses TRBV9 with TRBJ2-1; TRBD1 agrees at 7 bases. The CDR3 is made up of 16 amino acids. V shed 2 bases, J shed 8 bases, and the junction held 13 bases outside the gene matches. From germline, CDR1 is SGDLS and CDR2 YYNGEE. CDR3 region: CASSVNRGTTGDEQFF. Written as DNA, the CDR3 is TGTGCCAGCAGCGTTAACAGGGGAACCACCGGCGATGAGCAGTTCTTC. Filled out from reference TRBV9 and TRBJ2-1, the complete variable domain reads DSGVTQTPKHLITATGQRVTLRCSPRSGDLSVYWYQQSLDQGLQFLIQYYNGEERAKGNILERFSAQQFPDLHSELNLSSLELGDSALYFCASSVNRGTTGDEQFFGPGTRLTVL.

The V and J genes are TRBV30 and TRBJ2-7, with 11 bases fitting TRBD2. The CDR3 totals 20 residues. Germline V lookup: CDR1 GTSNPN, CDR2 SVGIG (reference sequence). The V and J ends lost 8 bases and 2 bases, in that order; junction bases with no gene match: 26. The DNA for the CDR3 is TGTGCCCGGGACGGGGAGGTTTCTAGCGGGAGGTCCAGATCTACCTACGAGCAGTACTTC. Residues: CARDGEVSSGRSRSTYEQYF. Together with reference TRBV30 and TRBJ2-7, the CDR3 gives the full variable domain: SQTIHQWPATLVQPVGSPLSLECTVEGTSNPNLYWYRQAAGRGLQLLFYSVGIGQISSEVPQNLSASRPQDRQFILSSKKLLLSDSGFYLCARDGEVSSGRSRSTYEQYFGPGTRLTVT.

J is TRBJ1-2 and V is TRBV28, with D possibly being TRBD1 (5 bases). The germline V and J ends were trimmed by 1 base and 4 bases, with 10 bases remaining between them. The CDR3 length is 14 residues. Germline assignment: CDR1 MDHEN and CDR2 SYDVKM. CDR3 sequence reads: CASSLLGTAYGYTF. CDR3 nucleotide sequence: TGTGCCAGCAGTTTATTAGGGACGGCCTATGGCTACACCTTC.

The table lists this clone with a count of one. The J gene is TRBJ2-7, the V gene TRBV28; 7 positions match TRBD1. Germline V gene sequence: CDR1 MDHEN, CDR2 SYDVKM. The length of the CDR3 is 16 residues. V dropped 4 bases and J dropped 4; count of bases not matched to a gene: 13. The CDR3 spells CASSSHSVGTAYEQYF. The CDR3 nucleotides read TGTGCCAGCAGTTCCCATTCCGTCGGGACAGCATACGAGCAGTACTTC.

This clone was detected only once. The CDR3 nucleotides are TGTGCCAGTAGTAACAACCTCTGGAGCGAGCAGTACTTC. The encoded protein is CASSNNLWSEQYF. This sequence joins TRBV19 and TRBJ2-7; D is ambiguous. The CDR3 consists of 13 residues. V lost 4 bases to trimming and J lost 6 bases, with 13 bases between them. Germline V gene lookup returns CDR1 LNHDA and CDR2 SQIVND (reference sequence). The full variable domain, with the rest looked up from reference TRBV19 and TRBJ2-7, is DGGITQSPKYLFRKEGQNVTLSCEQNLNHDAMYWYRQDPGQGLRLIYYSQIVNDFQKGDIAEGYSVSREKKESFPLTVTSAQKNPTAFYLCASSNNLWSEQYFGPGTRLTVT.

Turning to this clone: This same CDR3 is encoded by further DNA sequences in the sample. This chain links TRBV7-9 with TRBJ2-3; D gene ambiguous. Trimming stripped 6 bases from V and 5 bases from J, with 6 bases between. In germline, CDR1 is SEHNR, CDR2 FQNEAQ (reference sequence). The CDR3 runs 11 residues. The CDR3 loop is CASRLRDTQYF. In DNA, the CDR3 is TGTGCCAGCAGGCTCAGAGATACGCAGTATTTT.

The V and J genes are TRBV10-2 and TRBJ1-2; TRBD1 matches 9 bases. Germline CDR1 WSHSY, CDR2 SAAADI. Trimming removed 2 bases from V and 1 base from J; junction bases left unmatched: 14. The CDR3 spans 19 residues. The CDR3 here is CASSEPIRDRAIYNYGYTF. DNA of the CDR3: TGCGCCAGCAGTGAGCCTATCCGGGACAGGGCAATCTATAACTATGGCTACACCTTC.

DNA of the CDR3: TGTGCCAGCAGTGAAGGGGACCTCTATGGCTACACCTTC. This encodes CASSEGDLYGYTF. The chain joins TRBV2 to TRBJ1-2, with a possible D match to TRBD1 (5 bases). The germline V gene encodes CDR1 SNHLY and CDR2 FYNNEI. Trimming stripped 1 base from V and 4 bases from J, with 7 bases between. This CDR3 contains 13 residues.

This sequence joins TRBV2 and TRBJ1-2, with D possibly TRBD1 on 6 matching bases. Germline V gene sequence: CDR1 SNHLY, CDR2 FYNNEI. CDR3 length equals 14 residues. V lost 4 bases and J 3 bases, leaving 12 bases between the germline ends. The CDR3, as DNA: TGTGCCAGCAGTGGGGACACTGGATACTATGGCTACACCTTC. Its translation is CASSGDTGYYGYTF.

V is TRBV30 and J is TRBJ2-1; no definite D call. This CDR3 spans 14 amino acids. V lost 0 bases to trimming and J lost 8 bases, with 14 bases between them. CDR1 is GTSNPN, CDR2 SVGIG, per germline (reference sequence). CDR3 region: CAWSVGIRVDEQFF. The DNA of the CDR3 is TGTGCCTGGAGTGTTGGGATTCGGGTTGATGAGCAGTTCTTC.

Regarding this clone: Just one base apart from a much larger clone, this may be a read error. V gene TRBV7-8 combines with J gene TRBJ2-7; D remains unclear. Per germline, CDR1 SGHVS and CDR2 FQNEAQ. Trimming removed 0 bases at V and 2 bases at J, with 2 bases between. CDR3 length equals 12 residues. DNA for the CDR3: TGTGCCAGCAGCTTAGCAACCTACGAGCAGTACTTC. This gives the protein CASSLATYEQYF.

The chain links TRBV28 to TRBJ2-5, with D unclear. The CDR3 extends over 15 amino acids. Trimming took 3 bases from V and 3 from J, leaving 14 bases between them. From germline, CDR1 is MDHEN and CDR2 SYDVKM. The CDR3 reads CASSFARGGEETQYF. CDR3 in DNA: TGTGCCAGCAGTTTTGCTCGAGGCGGCGAAGAGACCCAGTACTTC. Combining the CDR3 with reference TRBV28 and TRBJ2-5 gives the whole variable domain DVKVTQSSRYLVKRTGEKVFLECVQDMDHENMFWYRQDPGLGLRLIYFSYDVKMKEKGDIPEGYSVSREKKERFSLILESASTNQTSMYLCASSFARGGEETQYFGPGTRLLVL.

V is TRBV4-3 and J is TRBJ2-1; the match to TRBD2 covers 9 bases. V lost 1 base to trimming and J lost 6 bases; unmatched junction nucleotides: 16. The germline gives CDR1 LGHNA, CDR2 YSLEER. The CDR3 spans 19 residues. CDR3 sequence (DNA): TGCGCCAGCAGCCAAGTTTACGCGGGAGGGCCTGCAAGGCTCAATGAGCAGTTCTTC. Amino acid sequence: CASSQVYAGGPARLNEQFF.

V usage is TRBV6-1 and J usage is TRBJ1-6; no definite D call. Between the trimmed V and J ends, which lost 2 bases and 9 bases, there was a span of 17 bases. From germline, CDR1 is MNHNS and CDR2 SASEGT. CDR3 length: 16 residues. The CDR3 nucleotides read TGTGCCAGCAGTGAACTTCTTGGTGACATAAGTTCACCCCTCCACTTT. Its protein is CASSELLGDISSPLHF.

The chain joins TRBV9 to TRBJ1-5; D remains unclear. V dropped 0 bases and J dropped 1 base, with 5 bases sitting between them. In germline, CDR1 is SGDLS, CDR2 YYNGEE. This CDR3 is 14 amino acids long. Written as DNA, the CDR3 is TGTGCCAGCAGCGTAGGGATGAGCAATCAGCCCCAGCATTTT. Translation: CASSVGMSNQPQHF.

V is TRBV7-8 and J is TRBJ2-1, with D possibly being TRBD2 (6 bases). The germline CDR1 and CDR2 sequences are SGHVS and FQNEAQ. V was cut by 8 bases and J by 9 bases, with 32 bases left in between. This CDR3 is 18 amino acids long. In DNA, the CDR3 is TGTGCCAGCGGAGTTAACACAGTCATGAGGGAGGTCCTGACTGAGCAGTTCTTC. It is translated as CASGVNTVMREVLTEQFF.

This chain links TRBV11-2 with TRBJ2-5, with 13 bases identical to TRBD2. The V gene end was trimmed by 5 bases and the J gene end by 5 bases; junction bases not matched to a gene: 8. The CDR3 is made up of 16 amino acids. Germline values: CDR1 SGHAT, CDR2 FQNNGV. The CDR3 is CASSRLAGGSRETQYF. The CDR3 DNA reads TGTGCCAGCAGCAGACTAGCGGGAGGCAGCCGGGAGACCCAGTACTTC.

The V and J genes are TRBV27 and TRBJ2-1; 10 nucleotides agree with TRBD2. After removal of 3 bases from V and 0 bases from J, the junction contained 2 bases not matched to a gene. The germline V gene has CDR1 MNHEY and CDR2 SMNVEV (reference sequence). CDR3 length equals 16 residues. CDR3 residues: CASSFLAGASYNEQFF. The CDR3 region has the DNA TGTGCCAGCAGTTTCCTAGCGGGAGCCTCCTACAATGAGCAGTTCTTC.

This clone has just one count. As DNA, the CDR3 is TGTGCCAGCAGCTTCTGGCTAGCGGGAGCTACAGATACGCAGTATTTT. As protein: CASSFWLAGATDTQYF. The chain couples TRBV7-2 to TRBJ2-3, with TRBD2 matching over 10 bases. The V and J ends lost 3 bases and 3 bases, in that order; junction bases with no gene match: 6. In germline, CDR1 is SGHTA, CDR2 FQGNSA. The CDR3 extends over 16 amino acids.